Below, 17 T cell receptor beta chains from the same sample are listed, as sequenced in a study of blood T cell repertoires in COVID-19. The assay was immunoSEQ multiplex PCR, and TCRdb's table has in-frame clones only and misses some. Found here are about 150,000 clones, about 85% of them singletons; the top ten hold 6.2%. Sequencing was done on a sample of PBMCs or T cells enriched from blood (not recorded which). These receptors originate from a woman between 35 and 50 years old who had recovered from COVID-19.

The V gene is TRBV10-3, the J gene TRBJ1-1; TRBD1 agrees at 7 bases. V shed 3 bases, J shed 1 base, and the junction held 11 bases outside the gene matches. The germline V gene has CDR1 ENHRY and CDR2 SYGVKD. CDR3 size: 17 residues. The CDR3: CAISDPQAGTANTEAFF. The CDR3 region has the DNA TGTGCCATCAGTGATCCCCAGGCCGGGACAGCGAACACTGAAGCTTTCTTT.

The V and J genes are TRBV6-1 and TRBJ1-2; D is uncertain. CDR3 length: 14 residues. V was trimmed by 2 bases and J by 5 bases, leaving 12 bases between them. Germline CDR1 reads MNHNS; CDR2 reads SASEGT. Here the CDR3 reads CASSELRLRYGYTF. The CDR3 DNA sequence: TGTGCCAGCAGTGAACTCAGGCTCCGTTATGGCTACACCTTC.

Written as DNA, the CDR3 is TGTGCCAGCAGTGAAGAATTCTCCGGGGACAGCTATGGCTACACCTTC. It encodes CASSEEFSGDSYGYTF. This sequence joins TRBV6-1 and TRBJ1-2; 7 bases agree with TRBD1. The CDR3 runs 16 residues. Germline lookup yields CDR1 MNHNS and CDR2 SASEGT. The junction had 9 bases not matched to a gene; V was cut back by 1 base and J by 4 bases.

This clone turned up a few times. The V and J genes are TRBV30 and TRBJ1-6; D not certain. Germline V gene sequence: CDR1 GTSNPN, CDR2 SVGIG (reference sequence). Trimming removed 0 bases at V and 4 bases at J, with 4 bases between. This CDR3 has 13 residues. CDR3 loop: CAWSVRYNSPLHF. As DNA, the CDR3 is TGTGCCTGGAGTGTTCGTTATAATTCACCCCTCCACTTT. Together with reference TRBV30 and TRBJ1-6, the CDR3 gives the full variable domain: SQTIHQWPATLVQPVGSPLSLECTVEGTSNPNLYWYRQAAGRGLQLLFYSVGIGQISSEVPQNLSASRPQDRQFILSSKKLLLSDSGFYLCAWSVRYNSPLHFGNGTRLTVT.

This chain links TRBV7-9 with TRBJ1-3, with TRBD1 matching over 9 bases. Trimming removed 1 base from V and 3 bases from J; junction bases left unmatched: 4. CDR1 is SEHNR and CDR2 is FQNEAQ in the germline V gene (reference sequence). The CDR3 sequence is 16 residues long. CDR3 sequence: CASSLGTGGLGNTIYF. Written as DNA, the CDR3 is TGTGCCAGCAGCTTAGGTACAGGGGGCCTTGGAAACACCATATATTTT.

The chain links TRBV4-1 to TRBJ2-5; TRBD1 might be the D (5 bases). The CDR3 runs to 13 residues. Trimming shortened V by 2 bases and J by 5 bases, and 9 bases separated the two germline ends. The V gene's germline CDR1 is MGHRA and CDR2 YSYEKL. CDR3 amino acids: CASSQSGLETQYF. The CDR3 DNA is TGCGCCAGCAGCCAATCAGGGTTGGAGACCCAGTACTTC.

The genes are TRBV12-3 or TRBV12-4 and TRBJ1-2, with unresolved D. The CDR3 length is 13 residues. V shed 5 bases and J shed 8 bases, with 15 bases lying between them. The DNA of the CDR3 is TGTGCCAGCAGTGTCGGGAGGGTAGAAGGCTACACCTTC. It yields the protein CASSVGRVEGYTF.

The CDR3 region has the DNA TGTGCCAGCAGCAGGACTAGCGGGATCACCGGGGAGCTGTTTTTT. Protein: CASSRTSGITGELFF. V gene TRBV6-4 combines with J gene TRBJ2-2; TRBD2 matches 12 bases. This CDR3 contains 15 residues. Germline CDR1 MRHNA, CDR2 SNTAGT. V was pared by 6 bases and J by 4 bases, with 3 bases of the junction left unmatched.

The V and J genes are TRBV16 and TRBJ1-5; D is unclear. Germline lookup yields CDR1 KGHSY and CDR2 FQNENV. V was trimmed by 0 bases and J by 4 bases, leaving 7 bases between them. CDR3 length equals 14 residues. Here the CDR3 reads CASSQSGLNQPQHF. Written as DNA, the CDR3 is TGTGCCAGCAGCCAATCTGGCCTTAATCAGCCCCAGCATTTT. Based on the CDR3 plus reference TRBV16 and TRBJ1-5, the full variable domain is GEEVAQTPKHLVRGEGQKAKLYCAPIKGHSYVFWYQQVLKNEFKFLISFQNENVFDETGMPKERFSAKCLPNSPCSLEIQATKLEDSAVYFCASSQSGLNQPQHFGDGTRLSIL.

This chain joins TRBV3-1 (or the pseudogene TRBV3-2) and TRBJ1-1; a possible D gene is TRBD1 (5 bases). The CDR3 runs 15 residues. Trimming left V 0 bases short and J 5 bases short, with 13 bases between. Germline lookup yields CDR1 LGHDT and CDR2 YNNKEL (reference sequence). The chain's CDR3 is CASSQEAGMATEAFF. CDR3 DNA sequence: TGTGCCAGCAGCCAAGAGGCAGGGATGGCGACTGAAGCTTTCTTT.

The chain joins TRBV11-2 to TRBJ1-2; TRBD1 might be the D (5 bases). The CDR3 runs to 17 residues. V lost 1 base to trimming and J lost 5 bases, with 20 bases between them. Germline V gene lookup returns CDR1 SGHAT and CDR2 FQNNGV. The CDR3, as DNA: TGTGCCAGCAGCTTAGTGGATGATGGGCAGGGTTGGTATGGCTACACCTTC. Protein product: CASSLVDDGQGWYGYTF.

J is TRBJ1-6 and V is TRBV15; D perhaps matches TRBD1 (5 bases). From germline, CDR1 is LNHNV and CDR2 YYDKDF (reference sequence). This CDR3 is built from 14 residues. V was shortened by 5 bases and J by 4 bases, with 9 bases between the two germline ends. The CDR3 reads CATSPTVYNSPLHF. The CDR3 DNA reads TGTGCCACCAGCCCGACAGTATATAATTCACCCCTCCACTTT.

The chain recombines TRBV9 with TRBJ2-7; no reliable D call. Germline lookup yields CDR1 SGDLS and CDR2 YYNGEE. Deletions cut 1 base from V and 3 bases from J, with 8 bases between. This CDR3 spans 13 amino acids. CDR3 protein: CASSVSPFYEQYF. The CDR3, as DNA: TGTGCCAGCAGCGTAAGCCCCTTCTACGAGCAGTACTTC.

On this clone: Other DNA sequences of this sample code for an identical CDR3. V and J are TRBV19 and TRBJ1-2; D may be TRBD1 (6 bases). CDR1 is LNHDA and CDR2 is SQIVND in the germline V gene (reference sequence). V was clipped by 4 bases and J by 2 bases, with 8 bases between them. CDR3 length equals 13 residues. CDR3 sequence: CASSTTGNYGYTF. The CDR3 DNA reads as TGTGCCAGTAGTACTACAGGGAACTATGGCTACACCTTC.

CDR3 amino acids: CASSQPTGGVRKQYF. The CDR3 bases are TGCGCCAGCAGCCAACCAACAGGGGGGGTTCGGAAGCAGTACTTC. V usage is TRBV4-1 and J usage is TRBJ2-7, with D tentatively TRBD1 (8 bases). This CDR3 is 15 amino acids long. V lost 2 bases and J lost 8, with 19 bases in between. The germline CDR1 and CDR2 sequences are MGHRA and YSYEKL.

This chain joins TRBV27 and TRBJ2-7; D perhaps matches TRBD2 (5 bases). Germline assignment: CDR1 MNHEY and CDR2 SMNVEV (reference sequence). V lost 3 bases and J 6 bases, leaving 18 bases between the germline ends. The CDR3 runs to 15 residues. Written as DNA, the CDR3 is TGTGCCAGCAGTTTTTCAGACGACCGTGGAGGCGAGCAGTACTTC. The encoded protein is CASSFSDDRGGEQYF.

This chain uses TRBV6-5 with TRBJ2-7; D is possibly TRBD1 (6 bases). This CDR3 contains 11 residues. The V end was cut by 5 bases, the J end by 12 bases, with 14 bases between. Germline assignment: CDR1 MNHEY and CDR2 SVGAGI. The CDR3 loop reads CASSNNRASYF. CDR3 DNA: TGTGCCAGCAGTAACAACAGGGCCTCGTACTTC.